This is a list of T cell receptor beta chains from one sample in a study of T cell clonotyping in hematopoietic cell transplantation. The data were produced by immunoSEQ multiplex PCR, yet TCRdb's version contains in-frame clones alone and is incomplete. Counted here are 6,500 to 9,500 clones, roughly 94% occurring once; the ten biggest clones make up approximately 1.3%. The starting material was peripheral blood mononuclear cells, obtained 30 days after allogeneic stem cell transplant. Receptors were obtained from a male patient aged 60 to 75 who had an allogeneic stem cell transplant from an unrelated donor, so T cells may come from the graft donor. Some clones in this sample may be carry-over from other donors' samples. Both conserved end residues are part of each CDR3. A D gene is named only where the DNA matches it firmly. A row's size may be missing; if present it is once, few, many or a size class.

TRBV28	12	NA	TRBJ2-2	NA	TGTGCCAGCTCGGGCGGCACCGGGGAGCTGTTTTTT	CASSGGTGELFF
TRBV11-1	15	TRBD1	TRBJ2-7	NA	TGTGCCAGCAGCTTAGACGGACAGGGGCCCTACGAGCAGTACTTC	CASSLDGQGPYEQYF
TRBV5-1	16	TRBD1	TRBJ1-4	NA	TGCGCCAGCAGCCCTGGGGGGGGACAGGGGGATGAAAAACTGTTTTTT	CASSPGGGQGDEKLFF
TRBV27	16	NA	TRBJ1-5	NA	TGTGCCAGCAGTCCACACGCGACAGGCGAGCTTCAGCCCCAGCATTTT	CASSPHATGELQPQHF
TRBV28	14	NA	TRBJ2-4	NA	TGTGCCAGCAGTTTAGGAGGGGGCGAAAACATTCAGTACTTC	CASSLGGGENIQYF
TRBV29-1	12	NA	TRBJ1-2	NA	TGCAGCGTTGAGACTAGAAACTATGGCTACACCTTC	CSVETRNYGYTF
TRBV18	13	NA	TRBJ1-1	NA	TGTGCCAGCTCTGACCAGTCGAACACTGAAGCTTTCTTT	CASSDQSNTEAFF
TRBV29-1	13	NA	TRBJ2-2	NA	TGCAGCGTTGGACACTCGAACACCGGGGAGCTGTTTTTT	CSVGHSNTGELFF
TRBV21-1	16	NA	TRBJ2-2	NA	TGTGCCAGCAGCAAAGAGGATTGGGCAGCCACCGGGGAGCTGTTTTTT	CASSKEDWAATGELFF
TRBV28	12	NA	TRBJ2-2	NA	TGTGCCACCAAGGGGCACACCGGGGAGCTGTTTTTT	CATKGHTGELFF
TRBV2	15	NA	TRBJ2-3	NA	TGTGCCAGCAGTGTCCGCGGGGTACTAGGAGATACGCAGTATTTT	CASSVRGVLGDTQYF
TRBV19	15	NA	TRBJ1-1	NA	TGTGCCAGTAGTTACCTCAGACGTCTGGGTACTGAAGCTTTCTTT	CASSYLRRLGTEAFF
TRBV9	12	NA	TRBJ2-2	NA	TGTGCCAGCAGCAAGAACACCGGGGAGCTGTTTTTT	CASSKNTGELFF
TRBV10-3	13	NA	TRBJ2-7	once	TGTGCCATCAGTGACGGCGTTGCCTACGAGCAGTACTTC	CAISDGVAYEQYF
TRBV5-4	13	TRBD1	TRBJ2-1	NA	TGTGCCAGCAGCTTTCAGGGGGCGGGTGAGCAGTTCTTC	CASSFQGAGEQFF